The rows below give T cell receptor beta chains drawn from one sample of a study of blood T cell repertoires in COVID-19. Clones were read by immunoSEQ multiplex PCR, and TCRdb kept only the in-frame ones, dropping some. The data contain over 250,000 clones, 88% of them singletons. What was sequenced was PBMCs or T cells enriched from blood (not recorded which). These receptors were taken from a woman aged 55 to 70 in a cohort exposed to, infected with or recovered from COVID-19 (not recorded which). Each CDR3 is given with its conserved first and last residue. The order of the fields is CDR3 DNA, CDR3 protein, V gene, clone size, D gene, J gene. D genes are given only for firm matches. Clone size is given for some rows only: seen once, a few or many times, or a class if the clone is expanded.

TGTGCCTGGAGTGTACAACTCCGGGGCTCTGGAAACACCATATATTTT	CAWSVQLRGSGNTIYF	TRBV30	NA	NA	TRBJ1-3
TGTGCCAGCAGTGAAGCTCGAGATACTAACTATGGCTACACCTTC	CASSEARDTNYGYTF	TRBV2	NA	NA	TRBJ1-2
TGTGCCAGCTCGCTTCCTCCGACTAGCGGCTTAAACATTCAGTACTTC	CASSLPPTSGLNIQYF	TRBV18	NA	TRBD2	TRBJ2-4
TGTGCCAGCAGCCTCGACAGGGGAGGCGGCTACACCTTC	CASSLDRGGGYTF	TRBV28	NA	TRBD1	TRBJ1-2
TGTGCCAGTAACGTACAGGCCCGCTCTGGAAACACCATATATTTT	CASNVQARSGNTIYF	TRBV19	NA	NA	TRBJ1-3
TGTGCCAGCAGCCAAGGGACAATTGAAGCTTTCTTT	CASSQGTIEAFF	TRBV3-1/TRBV3-2	NA	NA	TRBJ1-1
TGTGCCTGGAGTACCCCCGGGACAGGGACCGAGCAGTACTTC	CAWSTPGTGTEQYF	TRBV30	NA	TRBD1	TRBJ2-7
TGTGCCAGCAGCTCCGATAGCGGGAGAATAGGCAATGAGCAGTTCTTC	CASSSDSGRIGNEQFF	TRBV5-6	NA	TRBD2	TRBJ2-1
TGTGCCATCAGTGAACAGGGGCCTCCTGAAGCTTTCTTT	CAISEQGPPEAFF	TRBV10-3	NA	TRBD1	TRBJ1-1
TGTGCCAGCAGCGAACTAGCGGGAGGTTATAGTGAGCAGTTCTTC	CASSELAGGYSEQFF	TRBV5-6	NA	TRBD2	TRBJ2-1
TGTGCCAGCAGCCCTTTTTCCAGCCTCGGGGTTGAGCAGTTCTTC	CASSPFSSLGVEQFF	TRBV3-1/TRBV3-2	NA	NA	TRBJ2-1
TGCAGTGCTAGTGGCCGGGGGGCCCTAAGCTCCTACGAGCAGTACTTC	CSASGRGALSSYEQYF	TRBV20-1	NA	NA	TRBJ2-7
TGTGCCAGCAGAAGGGACAGGGAAAATGAGCAGTTCTTC	CASRRDRENEQFF	TRBV6-4	NA	TRBD1	TRBJ2-1
TGTGCCCCGGGCGGAGGCGATAATGAAAAACTGTTTTTT	CAPGGGDNEKLFF	TRBV7-3	NA	NA	TRBJ1-4
TGTGCCAGCAGTTCTACTGGACAGGGGAGAACTGAAGCTTTCTTT	CASSSTGQGRTEAFF	TRBV2	NA	TRBD1	TRBJ1-1
TGCGCCAGCAGCCAAGGAGATTACAATGAGCAGTTCTTC	CASSQGDYNEQFF	TRBV4-1	once	NA	TRBJ2-1
TGTGCCAGCAGCTCACCATTACTAGCGGGGGTCACAGATACGCAGTATTTT	CASSSPLLAGVTDTQYF	TRBV11-2	NA	TRBD2	TRBJ2-3
TGTGCCAGCAGCTTATTAGTTAACCCAGATACGCAGTATTTT	CASSLLVNPDTQYF	TRBV7-2	NA	NA	TRBJ2-3
TGTGCCAGCAGTTTCCAGGCAGGGGGCGCGGAAGGGGCCAACGTCCTGACTTTC	CASSFQAGGAEGANVLTF	TRBV28	NA	TRBD1	TRBJ2-6
TGTGCCAGTAATTCAGGGACTGGGGAGCAGTACTTC	CASNSGTGEQYF	TRBV19	NA	NA	TRBJ2-7
TGTGCCTGGAGGGGACAGACTGAAGCTTTCTTT	CAWRGQTEAFF	TRBV30	NA	TRBD1	TRBJ1-1
TGTGCCAGTAGTCTAGGACAGGGGAGCACCGGGGAGCTGTTTTTT	CASSLGQGSTGELFF	TRBV19	NA	TRBD1	TRBJ2-2
TGTGCCAGCAGCTTAGGGGAGGCGTTCTATGGCTACACCTTC	CASSLGEAFYGYTF	TRBV7-8	NA	NA	TRBJ1-2
TGTGCCAGTAGTATAAGCAGGAACTATGGCTACACCTTC	CASSISRNYGYTF	TRBV19	NA	NA	TRBJ1-2
TGTGCCAGCAGCAATGGTCGATGGAGTCAACCCTTTGAGACCCAGTACTTC	CASSNGRWSQPFETQYF	TRBV21-1	NA	NA	TRBJ2-5
TGCGCCAGCAGCTTGACAGGGGGCTACGGGGAGCAGTACTTC	CASSLTGGYGEQYF	TRBV5-1	NA	TRBD1	TRBJ2-7
TGCGCCAGCAGCCTTACATTTTCAGGGGGCGGCTACACCTTC	CASSLTFSGGGYTF	TRBV4-1	NA	TRBD1	TRBJ1-2
TGTGCCACCAGCGGCCAAACCGGGACTAAGAATAATGAGCAGTTCTTC	CATSGQTGTKNNEQFF	TRBV15	NA	TRBD2	TRBJ2-1
TGTGCCAGCAGTGATGTCAGTCTCTACGAGCAGTACTTC	CASSDVSLYEQYF	TRBV2	NA	NA	TRBJ2-7
TGCAGCGTTGAGGAGGACAGGGGTTACAATGAGCAGTTCTTC	CSVEEDRGYNEQFF	TRBV29-1	once	TRBD1	TRBJ2-1
TGTGCCAGCAGCTTAGAGACTAGCGGGAGAGGGTACGAGCAGTACTTC	CASSLETSGRGYEQYF	TRBV11-2	NA	TRBD2	TRBJ2-7
TGTGCCAGCAGCGATCTCAGGGGGGCCTACAATGAGCAGTTCTTC	CASSDLRGAYNEQFF	TRBV7-2	NA	NA	TRBJ2-1
TGTGCCAGCATAACAAGAAAGAATAACCGGGACAGGGGTAAGGAGCAGTACTTC	CASITRKNNRDRGKEQYF	TRBV21-1	NA	NA	TRBJ2-7
TGCAGCGCGAGCGGGGCGACAGATACGCAGTATTTT	CSASGATDTQYF	TRBV29-1	NA	TRBD2	TRBJ2-3
TGTGCCAGCAGTCCTGCCCGGGACACACCTTACGAGCAGTACTTC	CASSPARDTPYEQYF	TRBV7-3	once	NA	TRBJ2-7
TGTGCCAGCATCGGGACAGGGGCCTACGAGCAGTACTTC	CASIGTGAYEQYF	TRBV9	NA	TRBD1	TRBJ2-7
TGCGCCAGTCCATCGTGGGACAGGGGCTCCTACGAGCAGTACTTC	CASPSWDRGSYEQYF	TRBV10-1	NA	TRBD1	TRBJ2-7
TGTGCCAGCAGCATGGGACTAGCGGCTGGCGAGCAGTACTTC	CASSMGLAAGEQYF	TRBV11-2	NA	TRBD2	TRBJ2-7
TGTGCCAGCAGCCAGGGACAGCACACTGAAGCTTTCTTT	CASSQGQHTEAFF	TRBV14	few	TRBD1	TRBJ1-1
TGTGCCACCAGCAGGGCCGGCAGGACTGGAAACACCATATATTTT	CATSRAGRTGNTIYF	TRBV15	few	NA	TRBJ1-3
TGTGCCAGCAGTGTCGGGACAGGGGGGTCTGAAGCTTTCTTT	CASSVGTGGSEAFF	TRBV2	NA	TRBD1	TRBJ1-1
TGTGCCTGGAGTCCCTCGGGACTCCTGATCTACGAGCAGTACTTC	CAWSPSGLLIYEQYF	TRBV30	NA	NA	TRBJ2-7
TGTGCCAGCAGCTCAACGCTCCGACTAGCGGGATCAGACAATGAGCAGTTCTTC	CASSSTLRLAGSDNEQFF	TRBV14	NA	TRBD2	TRBJ2-1
TGTGCCAGCAGCTTAGAGCAAAGCTCCTACAATGAGCAGTTCTTC	CASSLEQSSYNEQFF	TRBV7-9	NA	NA	TRBJ2-1
TGTGCCAGCAGCGTAGCGGGCAGGGCTAGCACTGAAGCTTTCTTT	CASSVAGRASTEAFF	TRBV9	NA	NA	TRBJ1-1